By frequency in the sample, the clone carrying this T cell receptor (beta chain) is medium-sized. A unique molecular identifier was attached to every TCR cDNA molecule. TCRdb independently ran MiXCR on the 5' RACE reads; one entry per CDR3 protein. The sample lists some 860 distinct CDR3 sequences, over 10% occurring once. This sample stems from a study of spatial heterogeneity in lung cancer. As for time point: sample taken at primary tumor resection. Samples were donated by 72 untreated early-stage non-small cell lung cancer patients. No cell sorting; template was whole RNA from tumor, lung tissue or PBMC. CDR3 length: 17 amino acids. The V gene's germline CDR1 is SGDLS and CDR2 YYNGEE. The junction had 10 bases not matched to a gene; V was cut back by 4 bases and J by 3 bases.

This clonotype was sampled from a male donor with early-stage non-small cell lung cancer. The chain uses TRBV9 and TRBJ2-3, with 11 bases matching TRBD2. The sequenced sample was PBMCs, obtained at surgery. Here the CDR3 reads CASSSGTSGRTTDTQYF. The CDR3 DNA is TGTGCCAGCAGCTCAGGGACTAGCGGAAGGACAACAGATACGCAGTATTTT.